A single sample gave rise to the 29 T cell receptor beta chains below, sequenced in a study of T cells in Graves' hyperthyroidism and ophthalmopathy. RNA transcripts yielded amplified TCR beta CDR3 regions. When the TCR CDR3 underwent first-round RT-PCR, the HTBI primer set was used. TCRdb re-derived calls from the multiplex PCR reads in MiXCR, one entry per CDR3 protein. The data show 350,000 to 450,000 distinct CDR3 sequences, with over 13% seen just once and around 27% held by the top ten. Sequencing input: blood. Receptors were obtained from a man over 45 with Graves' ophthalmopathy.

This clonotype turned up a few times. The CDR3 is CASSVRGAPGDTQYF. CDR3 coding DNA: TGTGCCAGCAGCGTTCGGGGGGCGCCCGGAGATACGCAGTATTTT. This rearrangement joins TRBV9 to TRBJ2-3; possible D gene TRBD2, 7 bases. Deletions cut 2 bases from V and 5 bases from J, with 15 bases between. This CDR3 contains 15 residues. Germline-derived CDR1 and CDR2 are SGDLS and YYNGEE.

The rearrangement uses TRBV25-1 and TRBJ2-2; 9 bases line up with TRBD1. Trimming cost V 8 bases and J 4 bases; bases outside gene matches: 8. The CDR3 contains 15 residues. In germline, CDR1 is MGHDK, CDR2 SYGVNS. DNA of the CDR3: TGTGCCAGCGGTTTGGGACAGGGAGGCACCGGGGAGCTGTTTTTT. Translation: CASGLGQGGTGELFF.

This clonotype was counted many times. The CDR3 DNA reads TGTGCCAGCAGCATGGGACAGGTGGGCGGGGAGCTGTTTTTT. Residues: CASSMGQVGGELFF. The V gene is TRBV3-1, the J gene TRBJ2-2; 8 nucleotides match TRBD1. The junction had 6 bases not matched to a gene; V was cut back by 5 bases and J by 7 bases. The CDR3 runs 14 residues. Germline V lookup: CDR1 LGHDT, CDR2 YNNKEL (reference sequence).

This clonotype was counted at least ten times. The rearrangement uses TRBV19 and TRBJ2-3; 9 nucleotides match TRBD2. CDR3 length: 16 amino acids. Germline lookup yields CDR1 LNHDA and CDR2 SQIVND (reference sequence). Losses at the gene ends were 3 bases for V and 0 bases for J; bases not matched to a gene: 4. This CDR3 reads CASSILAGSSTDTQYF. The CDR3 nucleotides are TGTGCCAGTAGTATCCTAGCGGGATCTAGCACAGATACGCAGTATTTT.

This clonotype was detected ten times or more. The chain has TRBV30 and TRBJ1-2; 7 positions agree with TRBD1. The CDR3 consists of 13 residues. From germline, CDR1 is GTSNPN and CDR2 SVGIG (reference sequence). J gave up 8 bases and V 3 bases, and 9 bases lay outside the gene matches. CDR3: CAWSVDRVGGYTF. The DNA for the CDR3 is TGTGCCTGGAGCGTCGACAGGGTGGGAGGCTACACCTTC.

This clonotype was seen at least ten times. The chain uses TRBV7-6 and TRBJ2-5; TRBD1 or TRBD2 may be the D gene (5 bases each). The germline V gene has CDR1 SGHVS and CDR2 FNYEAQ. The V gene lost 3 bases and the J gene lost 2 bases, with 10 bases spanning the gap. This CDR3 comprises 14 residues. Here the CDR3 DNA reads TGTGCCAGCAGCTTCGGGACGCATCAAGAGACCCAGTACTTC. Translated: CASSFGTHQETQYF.

The sample holds a few counts of this clonotype. The rearrangement uses TRBV29-1 and TRBJ2-3, with D unclear. This CDR3 comprises 11 residues. CDR1 is SQVTM and CDR2 is ANQGSEA in the germline V gene. V gave up 7 bases and J gave up 2 bases, with 7 bases separating them. CDR3 loop: CSETYTDTQYF. CDR3 sequence (DNA): TGCAGCGAAACTTACACAGATACGCAGTATTTT.

This clonotype was counted a few times. This chain uses TRBV12-3 or TRBV12-4 with TRBJ1-6; D unclear. This CDR3 region has 14 residues. The germline V and J ends were trimmed by 6 bases and 8 bases, with 14 bases remaining between them. The CDR3 is CASSPSSGHSPLHF. Written as DNA, the CDR3 is TGTGCCAGCAGCCCGTCAAGCGGGCATTCACCCCTCCACTTT.

This clonotype has ten or more counts. One end of the junction varies from germline; a read error may be responsible. The chain joins TRBV7-7 to TRBJ2-5; 13 nucleotides align to TRBD2. The V gene's germline CDR1 is SSHAT and CDR2 FNYEAQ (reference sequence). The CDR3 runs to 18 residues. The CDR3 DNA follows: TGTGCTAGCAGCCTCCAACCGGGACTAGCGGGGTTTCAAGAGACCCAGTACTTC. Translation gives CASSLQPGLAGFQETQYF.

The V call is TRBV4-1, the J call TRBJ2-4; no clear D gene. Trimming removed 0 bases from V and 6 bases from J, with 12 bases in between. The CDR3 contains 15 residues. Germline V lookup: CDR1 MGHRA, CDR2 YSYEKL. The CDR3 DNA reads as TGCGCCAGCAGCCAAGATAGGCCTAGTGGAAACATTCAGTACTTC. Residues: CASSQDRPSGNIQYF.

The rearrangement links TRBV4-1 to TRBJ2-7; D is undetermined. CDR1 MGHRA and CDR2 YSYEKL come from the germline V gene. The CDR3 covers 15 residues. V gave up 3 bases and J gave up 1 base, with 13 bases separating them. CDR3 loop: CASSQNFDSSYEQYF. The CDR3 DNA sequence: TGCGCCAGCAGCCAGAATTTCGACTCATCCTACGAGCAGTACTTC.

This clonotype occurred a few times. CDR3 residues: CASSFARGYTF. The CDR3 DNA reads as TGTGCCAGCAGTTTCGCCAGGGGCTACACCTTC. This chain connects TRBV28 to TRBJ1-2; D is uncertain. The germline CDR1 and CDR2 sequences are MDHEN and SYDVKM. V lost 3 bases to trimming and J lost 8 bases, with 7 bases between them. This CDR3 contains 11 residues.

This clonotype turned up a few times. V usage is TRBV12-3 or TRBV12-4 and J usage is TRBJ1-3; D is unresolved. The CDR3 runs 12 residues. V lost 3 bases, J lost 6 bases, and 6 bases lay in between. In DNA form, the CDR3 reads TGTGCCAGCAGTTTCAACTTAAACACCATATATTTT. It specifies CASSFNLNTIYF.

This clonotype has more than one count but fewer than ten. At one of its ends the junction is not consistent with the germline gene, which may arise from a read error. This sequence joins TRBV3-1 and TRBJ2-5, with D hard to call. CDR3 length equals 14 residues. CDR1 and CDR2 from the germline V gene are LGHDT and YNNKEL (reference sequence). For the CDR3, the DNA is TGTGTCAGCAGCCAAGATGCCCCCCCCCGGCCCCAGTACTTC. It translates to CVSSQDAPPRPQYF.

This clonotype was recorded a few times. The CDR3, as DNA: TGTGCCAGTACCCCCAGACCGATGAACACTGAAGCTTTCTTT. Translating gives CASTPRPMNTEAFF. The chain has TRBV19 and TRBJ1-1; D is unresolved. CDR3 size: 14 residues. V lost 7 bases to trimming and J lost 0 bases, with 12 bases between them. CDR1 LNHDA and CDR2 SQIVND come from the germline V gene (reference sequence).

The sample holds many counts of this clonotype. CDR3 residues: CASSPIGGRSNQPQHF. The CDR3 bases are TGTGCCAGCAGCCCCATTGGGGGTCGTAGCAATCAGCCCCAGCATTTT. The chain employs TRBV7-9 and TRBJ1-5; TRBD1 is a possible D gene (5 bases). The germline CDR1 and CDR2 sequences are SEHNR and FQNEAQ (reference sequence). V was trimmed by 5 bases and J by 0 bases, leaving 14 bases between them. The length of the CDR3 is 16 residues.

This clonotype was seen more than once but under ten times. The chain recombines TRBV19 with TRBJ1-3; D gene ambiguous. Per the germline V gene, CDR1 is LNHDA and CDR2 is SQIVND (reference sequence). Trimming stripped 1 base from V and 0 bases from J, with 10 bases between. The CDR3 has 16 residues. Written as DNA, the CDR3 is TGTGCCAGTAGTATAGTGCAGCCGAGCTCTGGAAACACCATATATTTT. As protein: CASSIVQPSSGNTIYF.

The V and J genes are TRBV29-1 and TRBJ1-1; TRBD1 matches at 7 bases. In germline, CDR1 is SQVTM, CDR2 ANQGSEA. The CDR3 has 13 amino acids. V lost 1 base, J lost 3 bases, and 2 bases stayed unmatched. The CDR3 here is CSVEVGQDTEAFF. CDR3 in DNA: TGCAGCGTTGAAGTAGGACAGGACACTGAAGCTTTCTTT.

This chain uses TRBV15 with TRBJ2-3; TRBD2 might be the D (6 bases). CDR3 length: 15 amino acids. V lost 8 bases, J lost 0 bases, and 15 bases lay in between. CDR1 and CDR2 from the germline V gene are LNHNV and YYDKDF (reference sequence). CDR3 nucleotides: TGTGCCACCTCCGGGGGACGTCAGAGCACAGATACGCAGTATTTT. Protein product: CATSGGRQSTDTQYF.

Notes on this clonotype: Sequence at one end of the junction differs from germline and may be a read error. The chain links TRBV7-9 to TRBJ2-2; D uncertain. The CDR3 runs 13 residues. Per the germline V gene, CDR1 is SEHNR and CDR2 is FQNEAQ (reference sequence). The CDR3 DNA follows: TGCGCCAGCAGCTCCTTCAACACCGGGGAGCTGTTTTTT. Its translation: CASSSFNTGELFF.

This clonotype has only a few counts. The chain is built from TRBV24-1 and TRBJ2-1, with 7 positions matching TRBD2. J lost 5 bases, V lost 0 bases, and 3 bases had no gene match. The V gene's germline CDR1 is KGHDR and CDR2 SFDVKD. CDR3 length: 15 amino acids. CDR3 in amino acids: CATSDLRLADNEQFF. The CDR3 DNA follows: TGTGCCACCAGTGATTTGCGGCTAGCGGACAATGAGCAGTTCTTC.

Only one count was recorded for this clonotype. The chain couples TRBV7-2 to TRBJ2-1; 8 bases are a match to TRBD1. V trimming: 4 bases; J trimming: 7 bases; junction bases outside the gene matches: 3. There are 13 residues in the CDR3. The germline gives CDR1 SGHTA, CDR2 FQGNSA. The DNA for the CDR3 is TGTGCCAGCAGCTCCTGGACAGGGAATGAGCAGTTCTTC. Residues: CASSSWTGNEQFF. The full variable domain, with the rest looked up from reference TRBV7-2 and TRBJ2-1, is GAGVSQSPSNKVTEKGKDVELRCDPISGHTALYWYRQSLGQGLEFLIYFQGNSAPDKSGLPSDRFSAERTGGSVSTLTIQRTQQEDSAVYLCASSSWTGNEQFFGPGTRLTVL.

V is TRBV6-1 and J is TRBJ2-1; unclear D gene. Trimming stripped 6 bases from V and 9 bases from J, with 9 bases between. Germline V gene data show CDR1 as MNHNS and CDR2 as SASEGT. The CDR3 length is 11 residues. Here the CDR3 reads CASSLVVEQFF. As DNA, the CDR3 is TGTGCCAGCAGCCTAGTCGTTGAGCAGTTCTTC.

This clonotype was picked up a small number of times. The genes are TRBV28 and TRBJ2-3, with 7 bases aligning to TRBD1. This CDR3 has 14 residues. The germline gives CDR1 MDHEN, CDR2 SYDVKM. The ends lost 7 bases at V and 4 bases at J; junction bases unmatched: 8. The CDR3, as DNA: TGTGCCAGCACTCAGGGGGAAACAGCAGATACGCAGTATTTT. It yields the protein CASTQGETADTQYF.

There are many counts of this clonotype. V is TRBV20-1 and J is TRBJ1-2; D uncertain. The V gene lost 0 bases and the J gene lost 8 bases, with 13 bases spanning the gap. The CDR3 is 13 residues long. Germline V lookup: CDR1 DFQATT, CDR2 SNEGSKA (reference sequence). CDR3 in amino acids: CSARDIGSLGYTF. The CDR3 coding sequence is TGCAGTGCTAGAGATATCGGGAGCCTCGGCTACACCTTC.

This clonotype was observed a handful of times. The V gene is TRBV5-1, the J gene TRBJ1-1; no clear D. Germline values: CDR1 SGHRS, CDR2 YFSETQ. Trimming removed 4 bases at V and 6 bases at J, with 16 bases between. This CDR3 has 14 amino acids. CDR3 amino acids: CASSRNPVNAEAFF. Written as DNA, the CDR3 is TGCGCCAGCAGCAGGAACCCGGTTAACGCTGAAGCTTTCTTT.

This clonotype was seen only a few times. The V gene is TRBV20-1, the J gene TRBJ1-2; 7 bases map to TRBD1. The CDR3 spans 15 residues. The ends lost 5 bases at V and 0 bases at J; junction bases unmatched: 9. CDR1 and CDR2 from the germline V gene are DFQATT and SNEGSKA (reference sequence). CDR3 coding DNA: TGCAGTGCTCGAGGGGGCTCAGGGCCTAACTATGGCTACACCTTC. It translates to CSARGGSGPNYGYTF.

This clonotype has a handful of counts. A much bigger clone sits one base away, suggesting this may be a read error. The chain recombines TRBV11-2 with TRBJ2-3; a weak D match, TRBD1 (6 bases). The CDR3 is made up of 17 amino acids. Germline loops: CDR1 SGHAT, CDR2 FQNNGV. With 10 bases removed from V and 1 base from J, the gap between germline ends came to 24 bases. The chain's CDR3 is CATYRDTEWSGTDTQYF. CDR3 DNA sequence: TGTGCCACCTACCGGGACACGGAATGGTCTGGCACAGATACGCAGTATTTT.

This clonotype was observed at least ten times. The J gene is TRBJ2-7, the V gene TRBV29-1; D not certain. V shed 4 bases and J shed 0 bases, with 13 bases lying between them. CDR1 SQVTM and CDR2 ANQGSEA come from the germline V gene. CDR3 size: 14 residues. CDR3 bases: TGCAGCGTTGTGTTCAGGACGGACTCCTACGAGCAGTACTTC. Its protein is CSVVFRTDSYEQYF.